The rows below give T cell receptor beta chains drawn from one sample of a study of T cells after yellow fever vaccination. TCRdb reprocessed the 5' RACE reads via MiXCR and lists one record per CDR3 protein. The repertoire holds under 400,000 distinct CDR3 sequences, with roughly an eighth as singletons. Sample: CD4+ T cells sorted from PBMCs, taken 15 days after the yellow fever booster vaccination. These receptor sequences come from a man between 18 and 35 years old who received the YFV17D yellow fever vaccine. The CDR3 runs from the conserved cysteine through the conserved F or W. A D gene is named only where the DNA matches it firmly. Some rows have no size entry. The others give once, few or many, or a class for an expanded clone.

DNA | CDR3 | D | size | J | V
TGTGCCAGCAGTTTGAGCGGGGGTGCGGAGACCCAGTACTTC | CASSLSGGAETQYF | TRBD2 | many | TRBJ2-5 | TRBV12-3/TRBV12-4
TGTGCCAGCAGCGTAGACAGGGGTAGTGAAAAACTGTTTTTT | CASSVDRGSEKLFF | TRBD1 | few | TRBJ1-4 | TRBV7-2
TGTGCCAGCAGCCAAGGACTCCCAACAGGTAATAGCAATCAGCCCCAGCATTTT | CASSQGLPTGNSNQPQHF | . | . | TRBJ1-5 | TRBV3-1
TGTGCCTGGGGGCGGGGGCAACTCTACGAGCAGTACTTC | CAWGRGQLYEQYF | . | few | TRBJ2-7 | TRBV30
TGCGCCAGCAGTAACGCGGGGTCCTACGAGCAGTACTTC | CASSNAGSYEQYF | . | few | TRBJ2-7 | TRBV10-1
TGCAGCGCAAATGTCGGCGGCCGTAATGAAAAACTGTTTTTT | CSANVGGRNEKLFF | . | many | TRBJ1-4 | TRBV29-1
TGCAGCGTTGGCGAATTCCGCAGGTACTTC | CSVGEFRRYF | . | many | TRBJ2-7 | TRBV29-1
TGTGCCAGCAGCCATGAGCCTAGCACAGATACGCAGTATTTT | CASSHEPSTDTQYF | . | . | TRBJ2-3 | TRBV5-4
TGTGCCAGCAGCGCCGGGGGACAGCTATATGGCTACACCTTC | CASSAGGQLYGYTF | TRBD1 | . | TRBJ1-2 | TRBV7-9
TGCGCCAGCAGCTTGGGGACAGTGAACACTGAAGCTTTCTTT | CASSLGTVNTEAFF | . | many | TRBJ1-1 | TRBV5-1
TGCGCCAGCAGCTCCATCGCGGGGGGGCAAGATACGCAGTATTTT | CASSSIAGGQDTQYF | TRBD2 | . | TRBJ2-3 | TRBV5-1
TGCGCCAGCAGCCGGGACACCGAGGGAAGATTTAACTATGGCTACACCTTC | CASSRDTEGRFNYGYTF | . | . | TRBJ1-2 | TRBV5-1
TGCAGTGCTTTCAGACAGCCTAATTCACCCCTCCACTTT | CSAFRQPNSPLHF | . | . | TRBJ1-6 | TRBV20-1
TGTGCCAGCAGTTTAAGGGATGAAGCTTTCTTT | CASSLRDEAFF | . | . | TRBJ1-1 | TRBV28
TGTGCCAGCAGCTTTGGGGGGGACGGCTACACCTTC | CASSFGGDGYTF | . | few | TRBJ1-2 | TRBV7-9
TGTGCCAGCAGCTTTGGGACAAACTACGAGCAGTACTTC | CASSFGTNYEQYF | . | many | TRBJ2-7 | TRBV5-6
TGTGCCAGCAGCTTGGGGGGGGACTTCAGCACAGATACGCAGTATTTT | CASSLGGDFSTDTQYF | . | many | TRBJ2-3 | TRBV5-8
TGTGCCAGCAGCGCCGAACTAGGGCTCAGCAATCAGCCCCAGCATTTT | CASSAELGLSNQPQHF | . | . | TRBJ1-5 | TRBV7-6
TGCGCCAGCAGCTCTTCATACGGACAAGCTTTGAGTTATGGCTACACCTTC | CASSSSYGQALSYGYTF | . | many | TRBJ1-2 | TRBV5-1